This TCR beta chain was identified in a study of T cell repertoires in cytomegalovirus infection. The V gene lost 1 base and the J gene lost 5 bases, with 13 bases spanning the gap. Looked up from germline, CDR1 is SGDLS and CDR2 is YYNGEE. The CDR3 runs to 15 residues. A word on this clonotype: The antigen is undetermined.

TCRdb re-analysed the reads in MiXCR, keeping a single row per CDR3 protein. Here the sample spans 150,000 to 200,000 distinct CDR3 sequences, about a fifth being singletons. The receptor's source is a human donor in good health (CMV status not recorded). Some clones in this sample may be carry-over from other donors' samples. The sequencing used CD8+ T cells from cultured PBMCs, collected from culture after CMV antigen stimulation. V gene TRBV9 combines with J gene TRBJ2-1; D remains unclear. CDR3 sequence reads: CASSVWGNNNNEQFF. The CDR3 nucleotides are TGTGCCAGCAGCGTATGGGGAAATAACAACAATGAGCAGTTCTTC.